This T cell receptor beta chain was found in a study of shared clonotypes between healthy human individuals. Findings of the study overall: Some clonotypes were shared by all four sorted-subset donors, while others were not shared. The non-shared ones had lower generation probabilities than the shared ones. Researchers sampled only blood; tissue repertoires likely differ.

Naive CD8 populations comprised CD45RO-negative cells positively selected for CCR7, excluding terminally differentiated effector memory CD45RA+ cells. Replicate PCRs for sorted subsets used approximately 190 ng DNA; this equaled tens of thousands of T cell genomes. Here immunoSEQ multiplex PCR was the method, and the copy in TCRdb shows in-frame clones only, minus some. The sample carries roughly 2,000,000 clones, about 95% recorded once. Comments on this clone: Its antigen remains unknown. A much larger clonotype is one base distant, so this may be a read error.

Germline V gene sequence: CDR1 SGHTS, CDR2 YDEGEE. This CDR3 is 12 amino acids long. Between the trimmed V and J ends, which lost 4 bases and 1 base, there was a span of 2 bases. The rearrangement links TRBV5-8 to TRBJ2-2; D is uncertain. The clonotype was recovered from a man between 18 and 35 years old in good health. The source material was naive CD8+ T cells sorted from blood. CDR3 loop: CASSLNTGELFF. The CDR3 DNA sequence: TGTGCCAGCAGCCTGAACACCGGGGAGCTGTTTTTT.